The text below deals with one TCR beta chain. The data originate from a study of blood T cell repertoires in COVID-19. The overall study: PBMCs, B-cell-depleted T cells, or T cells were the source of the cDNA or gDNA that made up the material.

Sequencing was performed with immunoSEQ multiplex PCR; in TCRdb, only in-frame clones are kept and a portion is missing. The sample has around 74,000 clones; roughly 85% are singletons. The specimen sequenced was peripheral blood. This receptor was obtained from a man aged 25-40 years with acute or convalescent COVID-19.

CDR3 in amino acids: CASARIIGELFF. The CDR3 DNA follows: TGTGCCAGCGCTAGGATAATCGGGGAGCTGTTTTTT. V usage is TRBV6-6 and J usage is TRBJ2-2, with no clear D. The CDR3 has 12 residues. Trimming took off 8 bases at V and 7 bases at J, with 11 bases between the two ends. From germline, CDR1 is MNHNY and CDR2 SVGAGI (reference sequence).